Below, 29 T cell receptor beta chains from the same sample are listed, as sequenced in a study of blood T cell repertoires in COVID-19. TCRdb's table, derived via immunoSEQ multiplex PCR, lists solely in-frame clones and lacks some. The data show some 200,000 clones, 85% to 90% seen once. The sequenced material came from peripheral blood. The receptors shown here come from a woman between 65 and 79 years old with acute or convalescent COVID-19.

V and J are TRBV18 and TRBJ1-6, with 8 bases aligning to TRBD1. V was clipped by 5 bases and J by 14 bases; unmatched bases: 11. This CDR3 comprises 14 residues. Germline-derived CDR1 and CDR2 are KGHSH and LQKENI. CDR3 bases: TGTGCCAGCTCATCTCTGGACAGGGAGGGATCCCTCCACTTT. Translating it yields CASSSLDREGSLHF. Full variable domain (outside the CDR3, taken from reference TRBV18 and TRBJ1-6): NAGVMQNPRHLVRRRGQEARLRCSPMKGHSHVYWYRQLPEEGLKFMVYLQKENIIDESGMPKERFSAEFPKEGPSILRIQQVVRGDSAAYFCASSSLDREGSLHFGNGTRLTVT.

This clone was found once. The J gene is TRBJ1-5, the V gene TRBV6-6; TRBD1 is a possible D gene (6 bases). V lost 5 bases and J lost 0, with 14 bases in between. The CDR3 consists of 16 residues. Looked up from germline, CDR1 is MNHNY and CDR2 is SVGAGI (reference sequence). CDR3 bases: TGTGCCAGCAGTCCCACAGGGATTAATAGCAATCAGCCCCAGCATTTT. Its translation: CASSPTGINSNQPQHF.

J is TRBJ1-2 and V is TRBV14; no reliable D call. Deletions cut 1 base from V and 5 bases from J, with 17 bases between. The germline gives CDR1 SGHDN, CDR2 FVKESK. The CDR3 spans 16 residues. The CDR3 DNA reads TGTGCCAGCAGCCAAGTTACAGCAGGAGGGCTATATGGCTACACCTTC. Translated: CASSQVTAGGLYGYTF. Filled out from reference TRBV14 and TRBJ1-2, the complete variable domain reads EAGVTQFPSHSVIEKGQTVTLRCDPISGHDNLYWYRRVMGKEIKFLLHFVKESKQDESGMPNNRFLAERTGGTYSTLKVQPAELEDSGVYFCASSQVTAGGLYGYTFGSGTRLTVV.

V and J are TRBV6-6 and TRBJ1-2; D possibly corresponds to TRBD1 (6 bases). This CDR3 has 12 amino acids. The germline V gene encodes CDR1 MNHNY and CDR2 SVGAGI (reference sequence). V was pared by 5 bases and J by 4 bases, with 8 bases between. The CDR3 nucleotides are TGTGCCAGCAGTATGGACAGCTATGGCTACACCTTC. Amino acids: CASSMDSYGYTF.

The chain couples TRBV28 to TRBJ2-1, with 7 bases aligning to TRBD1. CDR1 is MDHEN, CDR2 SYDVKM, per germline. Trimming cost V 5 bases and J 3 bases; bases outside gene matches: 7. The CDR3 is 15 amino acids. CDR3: CASSRTGPLYNEQFF. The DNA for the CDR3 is TGTGCCAGCAGTCGGACAGGCCCTCTCTACAATGAGCAGTTCTTC.

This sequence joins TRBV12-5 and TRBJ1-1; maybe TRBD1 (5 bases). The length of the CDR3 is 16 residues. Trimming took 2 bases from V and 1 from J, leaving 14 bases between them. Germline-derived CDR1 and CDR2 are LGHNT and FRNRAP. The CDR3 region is CASGLTVARANTEAFF. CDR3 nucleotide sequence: TGTGCTAGTGGTTTGACCGTGGCCAGGGCGAACACTGAAGCTTTCTTT.

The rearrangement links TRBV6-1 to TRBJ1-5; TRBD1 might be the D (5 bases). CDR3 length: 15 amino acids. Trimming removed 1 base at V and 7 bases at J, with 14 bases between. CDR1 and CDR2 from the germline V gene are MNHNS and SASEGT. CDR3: CASSEGWGRGQPQHF. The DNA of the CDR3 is TGTGCCAGCAGTGAAGGGTGGGGGAGGGGACAGCCCCAGCATTTT.

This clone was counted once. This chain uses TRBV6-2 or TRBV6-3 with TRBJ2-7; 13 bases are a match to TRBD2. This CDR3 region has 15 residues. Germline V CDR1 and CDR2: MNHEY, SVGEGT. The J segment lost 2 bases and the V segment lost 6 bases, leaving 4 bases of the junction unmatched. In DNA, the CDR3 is TGTGCCAGCAGCCTTACTAGCGGGAGGGCCTACGAGCAGTACTTC. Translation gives CASSLTSGRAYEQYF.

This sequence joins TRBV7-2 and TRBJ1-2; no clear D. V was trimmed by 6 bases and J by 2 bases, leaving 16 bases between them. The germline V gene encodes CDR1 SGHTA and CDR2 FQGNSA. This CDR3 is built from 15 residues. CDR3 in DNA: TGTGCCAGCAGGCCTACAGTAGCGGGGAACTATGGCTACACCTTC. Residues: CASRPTVAGNYGYTF.

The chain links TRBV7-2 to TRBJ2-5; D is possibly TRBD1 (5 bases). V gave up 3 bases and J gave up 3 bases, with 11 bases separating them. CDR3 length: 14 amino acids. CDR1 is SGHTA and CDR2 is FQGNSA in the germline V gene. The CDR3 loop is CASSFTGPKETQYF. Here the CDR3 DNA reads TGTGCCAGCAGCTTCACAGGCCCCAAAGAGACCCAGTACTTC.

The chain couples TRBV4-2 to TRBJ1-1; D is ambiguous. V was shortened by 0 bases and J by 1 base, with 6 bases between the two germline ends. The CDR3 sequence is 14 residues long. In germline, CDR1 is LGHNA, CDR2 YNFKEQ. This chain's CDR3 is CASSQERANTEAFF. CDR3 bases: TGTGCCAGCAGCCAAGAACGAGCGAACACTGAAGCTTTCTTT.

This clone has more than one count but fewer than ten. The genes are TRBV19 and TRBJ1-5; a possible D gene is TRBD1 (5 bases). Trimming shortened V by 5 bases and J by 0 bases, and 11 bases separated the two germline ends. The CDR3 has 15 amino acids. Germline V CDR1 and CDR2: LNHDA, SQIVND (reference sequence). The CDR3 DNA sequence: TGTGCCAGTAGTGCGGGACGGAATAGCAATCAGCCCCAGCATTTT. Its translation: CASSAGRNSNQPQHF.

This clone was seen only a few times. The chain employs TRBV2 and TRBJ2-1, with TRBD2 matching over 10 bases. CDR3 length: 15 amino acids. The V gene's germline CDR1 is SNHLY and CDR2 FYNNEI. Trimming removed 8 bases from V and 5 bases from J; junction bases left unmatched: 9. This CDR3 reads CASGRGTSGNNEQFF. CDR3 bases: TGTGCCAGCGGACGAGGAACTAGCGGGAACAATGAGCAGTTCTTC.

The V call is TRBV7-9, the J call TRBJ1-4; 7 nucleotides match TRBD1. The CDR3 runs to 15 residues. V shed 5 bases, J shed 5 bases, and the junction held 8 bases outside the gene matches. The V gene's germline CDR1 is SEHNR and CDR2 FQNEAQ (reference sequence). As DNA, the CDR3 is TGTGCCAGCAGCCCGGAAGGGGGCATAAATGAAAAACTGTTTTTT. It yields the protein CASSPEGGINEKLFF.

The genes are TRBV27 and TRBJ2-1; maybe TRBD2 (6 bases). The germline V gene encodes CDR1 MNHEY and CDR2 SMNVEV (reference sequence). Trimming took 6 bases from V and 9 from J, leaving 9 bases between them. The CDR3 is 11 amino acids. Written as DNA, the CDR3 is TGTGCCAGCAGGCGGGGAGTTGAGCAGTTCTTC. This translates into CASRRGVEQFF.

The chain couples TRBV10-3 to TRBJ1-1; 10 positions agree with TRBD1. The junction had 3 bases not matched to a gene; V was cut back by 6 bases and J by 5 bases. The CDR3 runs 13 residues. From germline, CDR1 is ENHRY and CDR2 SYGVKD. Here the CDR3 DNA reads TGTGCCATCAGCGGGGACAGGGGAACTGAAGCTTTCTTT. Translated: CAISGDRGTEAFF.

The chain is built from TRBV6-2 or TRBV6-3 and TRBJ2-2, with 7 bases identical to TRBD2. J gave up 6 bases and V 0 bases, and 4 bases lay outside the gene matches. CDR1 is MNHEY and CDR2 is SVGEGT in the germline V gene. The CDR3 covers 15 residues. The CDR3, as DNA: TGTGCCAGCAGTTACTCCGGGGGGTACGCCGGGGAGCTGTTTTTT. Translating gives CASSYSGGYAGELFF.

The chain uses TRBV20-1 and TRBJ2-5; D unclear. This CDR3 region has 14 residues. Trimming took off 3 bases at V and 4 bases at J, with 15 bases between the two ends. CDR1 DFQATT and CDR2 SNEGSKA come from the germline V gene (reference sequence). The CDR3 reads CSASSGVLGETQYF. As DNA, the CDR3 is TGCAGTGCTAGTTCTGGTGTTCTCGGAGAGACCCAGTACTTC.

The DNA of the CDR3 is TGTGCCAGCAGTACTCCGGGACTGAATACCTACGAGCAGTACTTC. Its protein is CASSTPGLNTYEQYF. The rearrangement uses TRBV6-2 or TRBV6-3 and TRBJ2-7; possible D gene TRBD2, 6 bases. Per germline, CDR1 MNHEY and CDR2 SVGEGT. Between the trimmed V and J ends, which lost 5 bases and 2 bases, there was a span of 16 bases. The CDR3 covers 15 residues.

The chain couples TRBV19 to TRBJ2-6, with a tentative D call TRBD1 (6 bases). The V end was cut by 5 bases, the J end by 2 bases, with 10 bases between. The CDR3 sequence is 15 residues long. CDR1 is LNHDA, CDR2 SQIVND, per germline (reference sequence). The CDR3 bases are TGTGCCAGTAGTGGGGGCGACGCTGGGGCCAACGTCCTGACTTTC. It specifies CASSGGDAGANVLTF.

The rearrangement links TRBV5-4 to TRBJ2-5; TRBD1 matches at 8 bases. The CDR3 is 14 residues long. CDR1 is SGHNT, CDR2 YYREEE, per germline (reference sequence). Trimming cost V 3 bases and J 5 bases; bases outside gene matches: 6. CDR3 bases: TGTGCCAGCAGCTCTCCAGGGGGCGCGGAGACCCAGTACTTC. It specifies CASSSPGGAETQYF.

CDR3 nucleotide sequence: TGTGCCAGCAGCTTAGGGCCTAGCGGGACGGCAGATACGCAGTATTTT. This codes for CASSLGPSGTADTQYF. The genes are TRBV7-3 and TRBJ2-3; 9 nucleotides agree with TRBD2. Per the germline V gene, CDR1 is SGHTA and CDR2 is FQGTGA. The CDR3 has 16 amino acids. With 2 bases clipped from V and 4 bases from J, the junction kept 7 bases outside the gene matches.

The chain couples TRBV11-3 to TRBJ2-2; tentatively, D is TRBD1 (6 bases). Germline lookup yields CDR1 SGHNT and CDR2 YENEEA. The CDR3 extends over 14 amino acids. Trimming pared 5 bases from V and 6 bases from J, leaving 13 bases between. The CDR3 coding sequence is TGTGCCAGCAGCATTGTCACAGGGCCCGGGGAGCTGTTTTTT. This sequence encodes CASSIVTGPGELFF.

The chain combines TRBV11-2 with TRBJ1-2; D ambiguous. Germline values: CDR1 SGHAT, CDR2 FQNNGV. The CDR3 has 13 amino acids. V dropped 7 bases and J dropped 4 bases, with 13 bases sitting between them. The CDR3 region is CASMAPGSYGYTF. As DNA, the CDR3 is TGTGCCAGCATGGCCCCGGGAAGCTATGGCTACACCTTC.

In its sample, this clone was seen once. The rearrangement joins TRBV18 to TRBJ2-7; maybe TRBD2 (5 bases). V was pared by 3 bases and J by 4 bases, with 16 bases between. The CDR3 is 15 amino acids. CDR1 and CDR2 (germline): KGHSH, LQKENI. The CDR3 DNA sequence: TGTGCCAGCTCACCCCACCCCCAAAGGACTTACGAGCAGTACTTC. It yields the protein CASSPHPQRTYEQYF.

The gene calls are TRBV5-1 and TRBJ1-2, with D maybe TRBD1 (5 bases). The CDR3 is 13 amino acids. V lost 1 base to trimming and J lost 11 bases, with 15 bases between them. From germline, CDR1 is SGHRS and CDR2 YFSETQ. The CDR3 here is CASSLKTSGTYTF. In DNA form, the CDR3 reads TGCGCCAGCAGCTTGAAAACGTCCGGGACTTACACCTTC.

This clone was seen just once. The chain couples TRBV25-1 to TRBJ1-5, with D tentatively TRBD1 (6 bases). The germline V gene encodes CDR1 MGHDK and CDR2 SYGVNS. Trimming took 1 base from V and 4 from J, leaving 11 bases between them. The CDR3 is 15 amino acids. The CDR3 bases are TGTGCCAGCAGTGAATTAGGGACAAGTAATCAGCCCCAGCATTTT. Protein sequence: CASSELGTSNQPQHF.

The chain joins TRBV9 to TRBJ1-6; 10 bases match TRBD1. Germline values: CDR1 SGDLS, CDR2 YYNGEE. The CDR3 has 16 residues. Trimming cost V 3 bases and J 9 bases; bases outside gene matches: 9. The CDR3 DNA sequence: TGTGCCAGCAGCGCTTCGGGACAGGGGATCGGTTCACCCCTCCACTTT. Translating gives CASSASGQGIGSPLHF.

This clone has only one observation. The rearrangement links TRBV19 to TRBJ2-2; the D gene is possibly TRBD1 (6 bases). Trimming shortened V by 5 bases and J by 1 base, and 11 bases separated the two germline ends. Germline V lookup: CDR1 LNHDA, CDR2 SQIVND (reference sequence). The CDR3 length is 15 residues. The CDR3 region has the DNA TGTGCCAGTAGTCAAATGACAGGGAACACCGGGGAGCTGTTTTTT. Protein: CASSQMTGNTGELFF.